These 27 T cell receptor beta chains share one sample of origin, sequenced in a study of Ad26.COV2.S vaccination and SARS-CoV-2 variants. Noted treatment: roughly 19 received Ad26.COV2.S at low or high dose, single or two shots; 5 received placebo; per-sample allocation not given. Day 63 after the first vaccine or placebo injection was the time point for sampling. The repertoire was sequenced with immunoSEQ multiplex PCR; TCRdb's copy has only in-frame clones and lacks some. The sample gives 300,000 to 350,000 clones, roughly 80% of which show up once; around 2.2% is in the top ten. The source was peripheral blood, collected in a trial of Ad26.COV2.S vaccine versus placebo. All receptors derive from a person aged 18 to 65 who received the Ad26.COV2.S COVID-19 vaccine or a placebo.

This clone was picked up one time. CDR3 in DNA: TGTGCCAGCAGTGACCCGGGACAGGGCCCCACTGAAGCTTTCTTT. It yields the protein CASSDPGQGPTEAFF. V is TRBV25-1 and J is TRBJ1-1, with TRBD1 matching 9 bases. The germline CDR1 and CDR2 sequences are MGHDK and SYGVNS. The junction had 6 bases not matched to a gene; V was cut back by 3 bases and J by 4 bases. The CDR3 covers 15 residues.

This sequence joins TRBV6-5 and TRBJ1-5, with D possibly matching TRBD1 (5 bases). Trimming left V 5 bases short and J 6 bases short, with 8 bases between. The CDR3 runs 12 residues. Germline V gene data show CDR1 as MNHEY and CDR2 as SVGAGI. As DNA, the CDR3 is TGTGCCAGCAGTCCGAGGGGTCAGCCCCAGCATTTT. Protein: CASSPRGQPQHF.

The CDR3 coding sequence is TGTGCCAGCAGTTTATCGATCGGGGATTTCCTCCTCTATGGCTACACCTTC. Residues: CASSLSIGDFLLYGYTF. This chain joins TRBV27 and TRBJ1-2; D gene uncertain. V was trimmed by 0 bases and J by 4 bases, leaving 18 bases between them. Germline V lookup: CDR1 MNHEY, CDR2 SMNVEV (reference sequence). CDR3 length equals 17 residues.

This rearrangement joins TRBV12-5 to TRBJ1-2, with 8 bases aligning to TRBD1. Germline V gene data show CDR1 as LGHNT and CDR2 as FRNRAP. There are 13 residues in the CDR3. Trimming took 7 bases from V and 5 from J; bases not matched to a gene: 6. The CDR3 region has the DNA TGTGCTAGTGACCCGACAGGGGCTTATGGCTACACCTTC. This gives the protein CASDPTGAYGYTF.

The chain has TRBV7-9 and TRBJ2-7; D is possibly TRBD1 (5 bases). The CDR3 has 13 amino acids. Germline-derived CDR1 and CDR2 are SEHNR and FQNEAQ (reference sequence). Deletions cut 6 bases from V and 0 bases from J, with 9 bases between. CDR3: CASRPTVSYEQYF. DNA for the CDR3: TGTGCCAGCAGACCGACAGTCTCCTACGAGCAGTACTTC.

This chain links TRBV2 with TRBJ1-4, with 9 bases that match TRBD1. This CDR3 has 13 amino acids. V lost 3 bases, J lost 11 bases, and 4 bases stayed unmatched. In germline, CDR1 is SNHLY, CDR2 FYNNEI. This CDR3 reads CASSDTGGGKLFF. The CDR3 nucleotides are TGTGCCAGCAGTGATACAGGGGGCGGGAAACTGTTTTTT.

CDR3 DNA sequence: TGTGCCAGCAGGAGGACAGGGATGGGCACAGATACGCAGTATTTT. As protein: CASRRTGMGTDTQYF. V and J are TRBV5-5 and TRBJ2-3, with TRBD1 matching over 8 bases. This CDR3 has 15 amino acids. V lost 5 bases and J lost 1; bases outside the gene matches: 6. Germline V gene lookup returns CDR1 SGHKS and CDR2 YYEKEE (reference sequence).

This clone appeared once. This chain connects TRBV27 to TRBJ2-5, with TRBD2 as a possible D gene (6 bases). CDR3 length: 14 amino acids. Looked up from germline, CDR1 is MNHEY and CDR2 is SMNVEV (reference sequence). Deletions cut 3 bases from V and 7 bases from J, with 15 bases between. The CDR3 reads CASSLGLGVGTQYF. CDR3 sequence (DNA): TGTGCCAGCAGTTTGGGACTCGGGGTGGGGACCCAGTACTTC.

This clone appeared a single time. This CDR3 is CASSVKENTEAFF. The CDR3 bases are TGTGCCAGCTCAGTAAAAGAGAACACTGAAGCTTTCTTT. J is TRBJ1-1 and V is TRBV18, with D hard to call. CDR1 and CDR2 (germline): KGHSH, LQKENI. The CDR3 sequence is 13 residues long. Trimming stripped 5 bases from V and 1 base from J, with 8 bases between.

This clone was detected a few times. The genes are TRBV5-1 and TRBJ1-3, with D possibly matching TRBD1 (6 bases). V was trimmed by 4 bases and J by 2 bases, leaving 13 bases between them. The CDR3 extends over 15 amino acids. The germline CDR1 and CDR2 sequences are SGHRS and YFSETQ. The CDR3 reads CASSEGTLTGNTIYF. Here the CDR3 DNA reads TGCGCCAGCAGCGAGGGGACACTTACTGGAAACACCATATATTTT.

The rearrangement uses TRBV27 and TRBJ2-7; 9 bases map to TRBD2. The CDR3 sequence is 14 residues long. Germline loops: CDR1 MNHEY, CDR2 SMNVEV (reference sequence). The V segment lost 8 bases and the J segment 1 base; nucleotides outside the gene matches: 6. The CDR3 DNA follows: TGTGCCAGCTCTGCGGGGGGGAAGTCCTACGAGCAGTACTTC. Protein sequence: CASSAGGKSYEQYF.

V is TRBV9 and J is TRBJ2-1, with D perhaps TRBD1 (5 bases). The CDR3 covers 15 residues. V was trimmed by 3 bases and J by 6 bases, leaving 16 bases between them. Germline CDR1 is SGDLS and CDR2 is YYNGEE. The CDR3 region has the DNA TGTGCCAGCAGCGCGGACAATACGGCGTTCAATGAGCAGTTCTTC. It codes for CASSADNTAFNEQFF.

The gene calls are TRBV27 and TRBJ2-7; 7 bases are shared with TRBD1. CDR1 MNHEY and CDR2 SMNVEV come from the germline V gene (reference sequence). The J segment lost 7 bases and the V segment lost 4 bases, leaving 7 bases of the junction unmatched. The CDR3 is made up of 13 amino acids. The CDR3 sequence is CASSYTGVGEQYF. The CDR3 DNA reads as TGTGCCAGCAGTTACACAGGGGTCGGGGAGCAGTACTTC.

The V call is TRBV27, the J call TRBJ2-2, with 8 bases lining up with TRBD2. The CDR3 is 15 residues long. Trimming removed 3 bases from V and 4 bases from J; junction bases left unmatched: 4. Germline lookup yields CDR1 MNHEY and CDR2 SMNVEV (reference sequence). DNA for the CDR3: TGTGCCAGCAGTTTTTCCGGGGGGGCCACCGGGGAGCTGTTTTTT. It codes for CASSFSGGATGELFF.

The chain combines TRBV6-2 or TRBV6-3 with TRBJ2-5; weak D call: TRBD2 (6 bases). Germline CDR1 MNHEY, CDR2 SVGEGT. The V gene lost 0 bases and the J gene lost 13 bases, with 12 bases spanning the gap. CDR3 length: 12 residues. CDR3 in amino acids: CASSYSGLSRYF. The DNA for the CDR3 is TGTGCCAGCAGTTACTCGGGACTTTCGCGGTACTTC.

The rearrangement uses TRBV27 and TRBJ2-7; TRBD1 might be the D (6 bases). The CDR3 runs to 14 residues. Germline V lookup: CDR1 MNHEY, CDR2 SMNVEV (reference sequence). V lost 3 bases and J lost 1, with 10 bases in between. The CDR3: CASSFLGQSYEQYF. The DNA of the CDR3 is TGTGCCAGCAGTTTTCTCGGACAGTCCTACGAGCAGTACTTC.

The chain has TRBV28 and TRBJ1-4; maybe TRBD1 (5 bases). The CDR3 runs 15 residues. Germline values: CDR1 MDHEN, CDR2 SYDVKM. V dropped 5 bases and J dropped 2 bases, with 12 bases sitting between them. CDR3 amino acids: CASSAPGFTNEKLFF. For the CDR3, the DNA is TGTGCCAGCAGTGCCCCAGGGTTCACTAATGAAAAACTGTTTTTT.

V is TRBV7-3 and J is TRBJ1-2; the match to TRBD1 covers 9 bases. Germline CDR1 SGHTA, CDR2 FQGTGA. This CDR3 has 15 amino acids. The trim removed 4 bases at V and 5 bases at J, leaving 8 bases unmatched. The CDR3 sequence is CASSSGQGPVYGYTF. CDR3 coding DNA: TGTGCCAGCAGCTCGGGACAGGGCCCTGTTTATGGCTACACCTTC.

The chain has TRBV5-6 and TRBJ1-2; 10 bases map to TRBD1. The CDR3 runs to 16 residues. Germline trimming cut 3 bases from V and 4 bases from J; bases unmatched to any gene: 9. The germline V gene has CDR1 SGHDT and CDR2 YYEEEE. CDR3 sequence (DNA): TGTGCCAGCAGCTCTAAGCCGGGACAGGGGATCTATGGCTACACCTTC. Translated, it gives CASSSKPGQGIYGYTF.

The V and J genes are TRBV24-1 and TRBJ2-5; D possibly corresponds to TRBD2 (7 bases). V was pared by 5 bases and J by 5 bases, with 14 bases between. The CDR3 length is 14 residues. From germline, CDR1 is KGHDR and CDR2 SFDVKD. CDR3 region: CATSGGGEWETQYF. CDR3 coding DNA: TGTGCCACCAGTGGGGGGGGCGAGTGGGAGACCCAGTACTTC.

The V gene is TRBV5-1, the J gene TRBJ2-4; D might be TRBD2 (6 bases). In germline, CDR1 is SGHRS, CDR2 YFSETQ. The CDR3 length is 16 residues. Trimming removed 0 bases from V and 2 bases from J, with 12 bases in between. The CDR3 bases are TGCGCCAGCAGCTTGGCGGCAGGAGGGTCCAAAAACATTCAGTACTTC. Translating it yields CASSLAAGGSKNIQYF.

This chain connects TRBV10-2 to TRBJ2-7; 8 nucleotides line up with TRBD2. V was clipped by 5 bases and J by 6 bases; unmatched bases: 18. The CDR3 consists of 17 residues. CDR1 is WSHSY, CDR2 SAAADI, per germline. The CDR3 DNA reads TGCGCCAGCAGTCCCTGGGGAATTCGGGGGGGGTTATCCGAGCAGTACTTC. Its translation is CASSPWGIRGGLSEQYF.

The genes are TRBV25-1 and TRBJ2-5; D might be TRBD1 (5 bases). This CDR3 is built from 14 residues. Trimming pared 3 bases from V and 4 bases from J, leaving 12 bases between. CDR1 is MGHDK and CDR2 is SYGVNS in the germline V gene. The CDR3 nucleotides read TGTGCCAGCAGTGATACAGGTCTCCGAGAGACCCAGTACTTC. Translated: CASSDTGLRETQYF.

This rearrangement joins TRBV5-1 to TRBJ2-7; D is perhaps TRBD1 (6 bases). Germline lookup yields CDR1 SGHRS and CDR2 YFSETQ. This CDR3 spans 13 amino acids. V dropped 5 bases and J dropped 3 bases, with 12 bases sitting between them. In DNA, the CDR3 is TGCGCCAGCAGTACTGACAGGTTCTACGAGCAGTACTTC. This codes for CASSTDRFYEQYF.

V usage is TRBV29-1 and J usage is TRBJ2-1; tentatively, D is TRBD1 or TRBD2 (5 bases each). Germline-derived CDR1 and CDR2 are SQVTM and ANQGSEA. The CDR3 length is 16 residues. Trimming left V 6 bases short and J 0 bases short, with 18 bases between. DNA for the CDR3: TGCAGCGTGGAGTTAGGGGACGCAAGCTCCTACAATGAGCAGTTCTTC. Its translation: CSVELGDASSYNEQFF.

The CDR3 loop reads CASSLGISGGTDTQYF. The CDR3 coding sequence is TGTGCCAGCAGCTTAGGGATTAGCGGGGGCACAGATACGCAGTATTTT. V and J are TRBV7-9 and TRBJ2-3; 8 bases align to TRBD2. The CDR3 is 16 residues long. The J segment lost 1 base and the V segment lost 1 base, leaving 4 bases of the junction unmatched. Germline V gene sequence: CDR1 SEHNR, CDR2 FQNEAQ (reference sequence).

The CDR3: CASSPGGPPPVYGYTF. DNA of the CDR3: TGTGCCAGCAGCCCGGGGGGGCCTCCCCCCGTCTATGGCTACACCTTC. J is TRBJ1-2 and V is TRBV5-4; tentatively, D is TRBD1 (6 bases). The germline CDR1 and CDR2 sequences are SGHNT and YYREEE (reference sequence). The CDR3 contains 16 residues. The V end was cut by 4 bases, the J end by 4 bases, with 20 bases between.